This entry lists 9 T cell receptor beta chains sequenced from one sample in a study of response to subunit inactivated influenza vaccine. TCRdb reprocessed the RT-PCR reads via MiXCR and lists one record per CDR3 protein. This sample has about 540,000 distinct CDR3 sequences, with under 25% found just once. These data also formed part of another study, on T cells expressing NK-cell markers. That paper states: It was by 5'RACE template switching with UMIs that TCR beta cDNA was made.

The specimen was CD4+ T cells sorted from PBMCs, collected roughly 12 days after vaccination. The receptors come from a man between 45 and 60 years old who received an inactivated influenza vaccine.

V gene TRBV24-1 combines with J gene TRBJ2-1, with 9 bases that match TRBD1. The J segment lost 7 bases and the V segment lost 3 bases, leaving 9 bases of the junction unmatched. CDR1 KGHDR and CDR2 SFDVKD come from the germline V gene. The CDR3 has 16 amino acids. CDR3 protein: CATSDRAGTGMNEQFF. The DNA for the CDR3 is TGTGCCACCAGTGATAGGGCCGGGACAGGGATGAATGAGCAGTTCTTC.

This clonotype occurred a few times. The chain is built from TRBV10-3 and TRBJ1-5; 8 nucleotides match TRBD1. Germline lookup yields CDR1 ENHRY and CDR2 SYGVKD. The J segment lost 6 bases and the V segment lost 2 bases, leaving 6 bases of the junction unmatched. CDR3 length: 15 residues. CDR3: CAISEGRGLIQPQHF. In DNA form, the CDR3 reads TGTGCCATCAGTGAGGGCAGGGGGCTTATTCAGCCCCAGCATTTT.

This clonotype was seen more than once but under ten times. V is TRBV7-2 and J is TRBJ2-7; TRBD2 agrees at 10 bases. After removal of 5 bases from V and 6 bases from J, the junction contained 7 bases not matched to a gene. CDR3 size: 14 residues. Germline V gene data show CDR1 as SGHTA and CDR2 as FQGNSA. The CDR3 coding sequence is TGTGCCAGCAGCGGGGGGACTAGCGATGTCGAGCAGTACTTC. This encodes CASSGGTSDVEQYF. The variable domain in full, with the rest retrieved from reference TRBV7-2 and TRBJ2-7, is GAGVSQSPSNKVTEKGKDVELRCDPISGHTALYWYRQSLGQGLEFLIYFQGNSAPDKSGLPSDRFSAERTGGSVSTLTIQRTQQEDSAVYLCASSGGTSDVEQYFGPGTRLTVT.

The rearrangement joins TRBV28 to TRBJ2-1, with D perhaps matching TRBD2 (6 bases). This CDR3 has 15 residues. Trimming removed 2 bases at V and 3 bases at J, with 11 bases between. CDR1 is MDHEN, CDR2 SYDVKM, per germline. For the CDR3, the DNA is TGTGCCAGCAGTTTAGCCCAAGCGGGCTACAATGAGCAGTTCTTC. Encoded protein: CASSLAQAGYNEQFF.

CDR3 amino acids: CSASSGPAYEQYF. In DNA, the CDR3 is TGCAGTGCTAGTTCCGGGCCAGCCTACGAGCAGTACTTC. J is TRBJ2-7 and V is TRBV20-1; no clear D gene. Trimming removed 3 bases from V and 2 bases from J, with 11 bases in between. Per the germline V gene, CDR1 is DFQATT and CDR2 is SNEGSKA (reference sequence). CDR3 length equals 13 residues.

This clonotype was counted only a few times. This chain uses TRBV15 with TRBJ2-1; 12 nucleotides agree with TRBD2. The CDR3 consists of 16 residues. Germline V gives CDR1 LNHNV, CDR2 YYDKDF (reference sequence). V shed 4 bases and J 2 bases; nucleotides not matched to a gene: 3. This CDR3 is CATSTGTSGPYNEQFF. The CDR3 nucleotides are TGTGCCACCAGCACAGGGACTAGCGGGCCCTACAATGAGCAGTTCTTC.

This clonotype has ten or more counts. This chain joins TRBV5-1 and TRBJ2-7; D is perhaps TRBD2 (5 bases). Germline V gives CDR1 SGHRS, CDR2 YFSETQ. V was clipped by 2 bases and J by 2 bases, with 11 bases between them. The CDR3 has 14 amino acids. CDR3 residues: CASSFEGVPYEQYF. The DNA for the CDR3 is TGCGCCAGCAGCTTTGAGGGAGTCCCCTACGAGCAGTACTTC.

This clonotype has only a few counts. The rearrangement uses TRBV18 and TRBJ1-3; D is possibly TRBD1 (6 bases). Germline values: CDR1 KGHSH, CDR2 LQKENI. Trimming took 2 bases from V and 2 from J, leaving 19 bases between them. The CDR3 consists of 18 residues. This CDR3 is CASSPNAGHRRTGNTIYF. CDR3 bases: TGTGCCAGCTCACCAAATGCGGGACACCGACGAACTGGAAACACCATATATTTT. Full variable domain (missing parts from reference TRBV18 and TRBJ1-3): NAGVMQNPRHLVRRRGQEARLRCSPMKGHSHVYWYRQLPEEGLKFMVYLQKENIIDESGMPKERFSAEFPKEGPSILRIQQVVRGDSAAYFCASSPNAGHRRTGNTIYFGEGSWLTVV.

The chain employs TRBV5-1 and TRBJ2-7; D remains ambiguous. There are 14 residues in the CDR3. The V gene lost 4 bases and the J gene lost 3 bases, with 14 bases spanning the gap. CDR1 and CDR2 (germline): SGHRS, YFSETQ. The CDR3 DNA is TGCGCCAGCAGCGCACGCCACCGCGGCTACGAGCAGTACTTC. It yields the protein CASSARHRGYEQYF.